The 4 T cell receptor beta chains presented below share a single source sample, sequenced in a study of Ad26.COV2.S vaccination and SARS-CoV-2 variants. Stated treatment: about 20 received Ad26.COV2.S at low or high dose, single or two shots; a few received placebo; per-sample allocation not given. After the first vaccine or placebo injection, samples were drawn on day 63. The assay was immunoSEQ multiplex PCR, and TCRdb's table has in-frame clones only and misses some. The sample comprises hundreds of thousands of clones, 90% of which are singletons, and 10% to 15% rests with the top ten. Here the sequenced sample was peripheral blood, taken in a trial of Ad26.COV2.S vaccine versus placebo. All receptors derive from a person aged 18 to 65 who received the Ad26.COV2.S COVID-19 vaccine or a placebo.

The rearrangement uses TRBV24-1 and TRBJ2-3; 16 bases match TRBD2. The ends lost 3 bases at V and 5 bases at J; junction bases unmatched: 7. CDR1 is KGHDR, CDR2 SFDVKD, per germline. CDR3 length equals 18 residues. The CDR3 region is CATSDPGTSGRAGDTQYF. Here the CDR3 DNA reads TGTGCCACCAGTGATCCCGGGACTAGCGGGAGGGCCGGAGATACGCAGTATTTT.

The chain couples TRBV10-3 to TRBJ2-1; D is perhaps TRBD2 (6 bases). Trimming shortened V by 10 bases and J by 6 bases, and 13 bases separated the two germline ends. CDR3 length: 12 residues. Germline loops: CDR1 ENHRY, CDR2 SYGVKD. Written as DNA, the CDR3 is TGTGCCACCAAGACTAGTAGCAATGAGCAGTTCTTC. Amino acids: CATKTSSNEQFF.

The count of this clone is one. The CDR3 loop reads CASSEGLVPGEQFF. CDR3 coding DNA: TGTGCCAGCAGTGAAGGACTAGTTCCGGGTGAGCAGTTCTTC. The chain couples TRBV2 to TRBJ2-1, with D maybe TRBD2 (6 bases). The CDR3 consists of 14 residues. V lost 1 base, J lost 9 bases, and 13 bases lay in between. Germline V lookup: CDR1 SNHLY, CDR2 FYNNEI.

The CDR3 is CASSLGLAGGLEQFF. The CDR3 DNA reads as TGCGCCAGCAGCCTGGGACTAGCGGGAGGGCTTGAGCAGTTCTTC. The V call is TRBV5-1, the J call TRBJ2-1, with 16 bases aligning to TRBD2. From germline, CDR1 is SGHRS and CDR2 YFSETQ. The length of the CDR3 is 15 residues. The ends lost 4 bases at V and 9 bases at J; junction bases unmatched: 4. The whole variable domain, remainder taken from reference TRBV5-1 and TRBJ2-1, is KAGVTQTPRYLIKTRGQQVTLSCSPISGHRSVSWYQQTPGQGLQFLFEYFSETQRNKGNFPGRFSGRQFSNSRSEMNVSTLELGDSALYLCASSLGLAGGLEQFFGPGTRLTVL.